Reported below is one TCR beta chain. Its antigen target is currently unknown. From the cysteine up to the phenylalanine, the CDR3 has a length of 16 residues. No DNA sequence was recorded. The library was produced with 5' RACE. For each TCR library, 3,000 to 4,000 ng of total RNA was used. cDNA was synthesized with SMARTScribe reverse transcriptase in eight separate reactions per sample. Unique molecular identifiers containing a 6-nucleotide sample barcode were introduced through template switching during cDNA synthesis. Amplification of TCRalpha and TCRbeta cDNA involved two nested PCRs of about 15 and 9 cycles, and each PCR was followed by bead purification. Before amplification, cDNA was treated with uracil DNA-glycosylase and purified using the QIAquick PCR purification kit. The second PCR added Illumina TruSeq-compatible adapters along with sample-specific barcodes. Library quality and concentration were assessed using TapeStation and Qubit, and 5 ng of each library was pooled. Sequencing of pooled libraries was carried out on an Illumina HiSeq2500 single-index Rapid Run using 2 x 100 bp reads and custom sequencing primers. Concerning the study's data processing: MiGEC version 1.2.6 was used for UMI-based consensus assembly to correct PCR and sequencing errors. MiXCR version 2.1.1 was used for V(D)J alignment, clonotype assembly and CDR3 extraction. Normalisation of gene usage, clonotype sharing and MAIT/NKT TCR abundance was achieved by analysing the top 1000, 10 000 and 20 000 clonotypes per sample. After downsampling to 27 000 UMIs, diversity was calculated as the inverse Simpson index using the vegan R package. Paired Mann-Whitney U tests were applied to discordant twin pairs, and Benjamini-Hochberg correction was used for multiple testing. Following TCRdb reprocessing, every CDR3 protein sequence forms one entry, and DNA is not provided. These V and J calls rely on TCRdb rather than the paper's analysis. This sample's clone table shows roughly 200,000 distinct CDR3 sequences. The top ten hold approximately 7.7% of the sample.

These data come from a study of monozygotic twins with inflammatory bowel disease (dated by TCRdb to about 2019). The study in broad terms: The complete study included approximately 28 monozygotic twin pairs: 19 IBD-discordant Danish pairs and nine German pairs, of which four were IBD-concordant and five were IBD-discordant. Each individual had, on average, about 151 000 unique TCRalpha sequences and 181 000 unique TCRbeta sequences available for analysis. The search for disease-associated traits relied mainly on comparing IBD patients with their genetically identical healthy co-twins within discordant pairs. What the study reported, not specific to this receptor: No difference in repertoire similarity was observed between concordant and discordant twins, possibly owing to limited statistical power. The analysis was unable to tell different T cell subtypes apart. Because patients were on differing immunosuppressive treatments, the repertoires may have picked up extra background noise and inter-individual variability. The results gave no support for a single strong signal or clonotype linked to IBD. TCRbeta repertoire diversity, by inverse Simpson index, was decreased in IBD patients compared with their healthy co-twins. Compared with healthy twins, IBD patients had fewer clonotypes in common with other individuals, a difference most pronounced in patients showing signs of disease activity.

From each donor, a roughly 2.6 ml peripheral blood sample was collected into PAXgene tubes and stored at -80 degrees C. Total RNA was isolated from whole blood with the PAXgene blood miRNA kit on an automated QIAcube, without T cell sorting. Peripheral blood from monozygotic twin pairs concordant or discordant for inflammatory bowel disease was subjected to deep TCRalpha and TCRbeta repertoire profiling with unique molecular barcoding. Smoking habits were recorded for all twin pairs, and each individual was classified as a current, former or never smoker. This sequence originates from a human donor with ulcerative colitis or Crohn's disease, or a healthy co-twin of an affected twin (not recorded which). The sequenced sample consisted of blood. The chain is made from TRBV12-3 or TRBV12-4 and TRBJ2-5; the D call of TRBD1 rests on TCRdb alone, since no DNA is present to check it. The CDR3 reads as follows: CASSITGTGGQETQYF.